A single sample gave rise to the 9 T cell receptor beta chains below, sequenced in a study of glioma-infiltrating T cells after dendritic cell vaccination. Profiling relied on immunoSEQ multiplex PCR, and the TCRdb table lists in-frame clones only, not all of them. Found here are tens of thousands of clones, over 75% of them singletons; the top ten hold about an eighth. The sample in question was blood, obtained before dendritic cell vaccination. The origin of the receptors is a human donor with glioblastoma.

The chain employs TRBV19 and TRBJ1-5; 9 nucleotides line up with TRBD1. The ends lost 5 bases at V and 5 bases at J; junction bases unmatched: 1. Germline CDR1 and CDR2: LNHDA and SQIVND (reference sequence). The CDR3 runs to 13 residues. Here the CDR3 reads CASSGTGYQPQHF. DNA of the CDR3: TGTGCCAGTAGTGGGACAGGGTATCAGCCCCAGCATTTT.

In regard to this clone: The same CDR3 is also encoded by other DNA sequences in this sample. Here the CDR3 DNA reads TGCGCCAGCAGCCCGTCCCCGGGGGGCGGCGAGACCCAGTACTTC. This sequence encodes CASSPSPGGGETQYF. This chain links TRBV5-1 with TRBJ2-5, with D tentatively TRBD2 (7 bases). Trimming cost V 4 bases and J 5 bases, with 18 bases left between them. Germline-derived CDR1 and CDR2 are SGHRS and YFSETQ. The CDR3 is 15 residues long.

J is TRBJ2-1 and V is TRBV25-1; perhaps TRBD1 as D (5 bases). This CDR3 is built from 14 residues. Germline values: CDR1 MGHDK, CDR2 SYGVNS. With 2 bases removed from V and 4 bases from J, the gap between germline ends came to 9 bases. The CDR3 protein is CASSEGRVYNEQFF. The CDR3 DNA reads TGTGCCAGCAGTGAAGGCAGGGTGTACAATGAGCAGTTCTTC.

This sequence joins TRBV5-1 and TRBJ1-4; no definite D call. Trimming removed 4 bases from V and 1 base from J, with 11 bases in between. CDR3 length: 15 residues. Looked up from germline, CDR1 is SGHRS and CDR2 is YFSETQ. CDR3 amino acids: CASSPNRETNEKLFF. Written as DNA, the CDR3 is TGCGCCAGCAGCCCAAACAGAGAAACTAATGAAAAACTGTTTTTT.

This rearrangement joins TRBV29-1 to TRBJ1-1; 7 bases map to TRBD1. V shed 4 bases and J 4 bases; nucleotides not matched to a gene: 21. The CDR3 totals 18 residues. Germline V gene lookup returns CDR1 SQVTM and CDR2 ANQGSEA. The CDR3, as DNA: TGCAGCGTTGGCTCTTATTTGGAACAGGGGAGGTTCAGCACTGAAGCTTTCTTT. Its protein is CSVGSYLEQGRFSTEAFF.

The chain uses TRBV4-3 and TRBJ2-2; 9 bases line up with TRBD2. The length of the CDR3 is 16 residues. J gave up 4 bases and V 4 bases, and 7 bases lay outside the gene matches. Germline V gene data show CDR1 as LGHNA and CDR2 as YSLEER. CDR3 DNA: TGCGCCAGCAGCCCATCGGGACTAGCTTTCACCGGGGAGCTGTTTTTT. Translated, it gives CASSPSGLAFTGELFF.

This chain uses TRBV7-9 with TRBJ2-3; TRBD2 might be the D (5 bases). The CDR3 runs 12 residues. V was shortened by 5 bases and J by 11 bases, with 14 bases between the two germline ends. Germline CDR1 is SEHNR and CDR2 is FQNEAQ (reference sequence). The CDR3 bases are TGTGCCAGCAGCCCCTCCATGGCGGGGCAGTATTTT. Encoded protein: CASSPSMAGQYF.

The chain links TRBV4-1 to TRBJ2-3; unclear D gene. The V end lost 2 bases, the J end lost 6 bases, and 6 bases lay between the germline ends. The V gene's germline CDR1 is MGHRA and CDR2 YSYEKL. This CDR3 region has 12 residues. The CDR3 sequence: CASSQISDTQYF. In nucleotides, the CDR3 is TGCGCCAGCAGCCAAATCTCCGATACGCAGTATTTT.

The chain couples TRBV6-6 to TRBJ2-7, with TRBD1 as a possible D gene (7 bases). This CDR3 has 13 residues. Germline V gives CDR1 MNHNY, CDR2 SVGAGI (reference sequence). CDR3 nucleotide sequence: TGTGTCGCTGGCGGGACAGCGTCCTACGAGCAGTACTTC. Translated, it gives CVAGGTASYEQYF.